One and the same sample provided the 9 T cell receptor beta chains below, sequenced in a study of blood T cells in healthy people across ages. With a J-beta primer mix and a sample-barcoded 5' primer, a second PCR ran roughly 7 to 11 cycles. TCRdb re-called the 5' RACE reads through MiXCR, storing one row per CDR3 protein. The sample holds roughly 1,500,000 distinct CDR3 sequences, roughly a third seen once. Material for sequencing was blood. These receptors came from a woman aged 25 to 45 in good health.

This clonotype was recorded a few times. This chain uses TRBV10-3 with TRBJ2-3, with 7 bases that match TRBD1. Looked up from germline, CDR1 is ENHRY and CDR2 is SYGVKD. The CDR3 spans 12 residues. Trimming at V came to 11 bases and at J to 6 bases, leaving 8 bases not matched to a gene. CDR3 DNA: TGTGCCGTCCGACAGGGTATGGATACGCAGTATTTT. Its translation: CAVRQGMDTQYF.

The chain is built from TRBV27 and TRBJ2-3; D is uncertain. V gave up 3 bases and J gave up 2 bases, with 9 bases separating them. The CDR3 runs 14 residues. Germline CDR1 is MNHEY and CDR2 is SMNVEV (reference sequence). CDR3 coding DNA: TGTGCCAGCAGTTTCAACAGAAACACAGATACGCAGTATTTT. This translates into CASSFNRNTDTQYF.

This clonotype was seen only a few times. V is TRBV9 and J is TRBJ2-7; the D gene could be TRBD1 or TRBD2 (5 bases each). Germline CDR1 is SGDLS and CDR2 is YYNGEE. The length of the CDR3 is 15 residues. Trimming shortened V by 3 bases and J by 3 bases, and 16 bases separated the two germline ends. The CDR3 coding sequence is TGTGCCAGCAGCGCAGCCGGGACCGGAGACTACGAGCAGTACTTC. Translated, it gives CASSAAGTGDYEQYF.

The V call is TRBV20-1, the J call TRBJ2-5; 7 nucleotides line up with TRBD2. With V trimmed by 5 bases and J by 3 bases, 9 bases remained unmatched. The CDR3 sequence is 14 residues long. Per germline, CDR1 DFQATT and CDR2 SNEGSKA (reference sequence). In DNA form, the CDR3 reads TGCAGTGCTCACCGGGCTAGCGGAGAAGAGACCCAGTACTTC. Its translation is CSAHRASGEETQYF.

This chain joins TRBV4-1 and TRBJ1-4, with D possibly being TRBD1 (6 bases). The V end lost 1 base, the J end lost 7 bases, and 13 bases lay between the germline ends. CDR1 is MGHRA, CDR2 YSYEKL, per germline. This CDR3 is 15 amino acids long. CDR3 in amino acids: CASSQGSGAGEKLFF. In DNA form, the CDR3 reads TGCGCCAGCAGCCAAGGGTCGGGGGCAGGTGAAAAACTGTTTTTT.

The gene calls are TRBV5-1 and TRBJ2-1, with 11 positions matching TRBD1. J was trimmed by 15 bases and V by 4 bases; bases with no gene match: 12. CDR3 length: 14 amino acids. Germline CDR1 reads SGHRS; CDR2 reads YFSETQ. The CDR3 loop reads CASSISGTGGTAFF. DNA of the CDR3: TGCGCCAGCAGCATTTCCGGGACAGGGGGTACGGCGTTCTTC.

This clonotype was detected a few times. The chain has TRBV25-1 and TRBJ1-4, with D perhaps TRBD1 (6 bases). The germline V and J ends were trimmed by 6 bases and 3 bases, with 14 bases remaining between them. The CDR3 sequence is 15 residues long. Germline V gene sequence: CDR1 MGHDK, CDR2 SYGVNS. This chain's CDR3 is CASSSNRASNEKLFF. The DNA for the CDR3 is TGTGCCAGCAGCTCCAACAGGGCCTCTAATGAAAAACTGTTTTTT.

The chain recombines TRBV5-4 with TRBJ2-5; a possible D gene is TRBD2 (5 bases). CDR3 length: 15 residues. In germline, CDR1 is SGHNT, CDR2 YYREEE (reference sequence). Trimming left V 4 bases short and J 4 bases short, with 17 bases between. CDR3 residues: CASSPHSDTRETQYF. The CDR3 nucleotides read TGTGCCAGCAGCCCCCATAGCGATACGAGAGAGACCCAGTACTTC.

The genes are TRBV2 and TRBJ1-4; possible D gene TRBD1, 5 bases. Germline values: CDR1 SNHLY, CDR2 FYNNEI. V lost 6 bases, J lost 7 bases, and 12 bases lay in between. CDR3 length: 13 amino acids. The CDR3 protein is CASREGLGEKLFF. Here the CDR3 DNA reads TGTGCCAGCAGAGAGGGGTTGGGTGAAAAACTGTTTTTT.